This paragraph reports one T cell receptor beta chain. The data are from a study of blood T cell repertoires in COVID-19. Profiling relied on immunoSEQ multiplex PCR, and the TCRdb table lists in-frame clones only, not all of them. Among about 390,000 clones listed, 80% to 90% were seen once. The receptor's source is a woman aged 55-69 years with COVID-19, enrolled during active disease. Sequencing input: peripheral blood.

CDR3 in amino acids: CASSYNLAGANEQFF. The DNA of the CDR3 is TGTGCCAGCAGTTATAACCTAGCGGGGGCAAATGAGCAGTTCTTC. The rearrangement links TRBV6-2 or TRBV6-3 to TRBJ2-1; 10 nucleotides match TRBD2. CDR3 length equals 15 residues. V lost 3 bases to trimming and J lost 7 bases; unmatched junction nucleotides: 6. Looked up from germline, CDR1 is MNHEY and CDR2 is SVGEGT.